This entry is about one T cell receptor beta chain. Its target is unknown. The sample originates from a study of cytomegalovirus exposure and HLA in healthy donors. Study overall: Early release data held some 80 million unique TCRs from HLA-typed donors.

Study conclusions and caveats: TRBV6-2, TRBV6-3 and some other V segments were unresolvable in 87-base-pair reads.

A multiplex PCR was run with 60 Vbeta primers and 13 Jbeta primers. Generated by immunoSEQ multiplex PCR, the TCRdb table keeps only in-frame clones and is missing some. The sample has 150,000 to 200,000 clones, roughly 73% seen once. The CDR3 consists of 14 residues. The ends were cut back, 7 bases at V and 7 bases at J, with 20 bases in the middle. Germline values: CDR1 SEHNR, CDR2 FQNEAQ (reference sequence). The clonotype originates from a female donor in good health and CMV-seronegative. J is TRBJ2-7 and V is TRBV7-9, with D tentatively TRBD2 (5 bases). Material for sequencing was PBMCs. CDR3 in amino acids: CASNPRGTDGEQYF. In nucleotides, the CDR3 is TGTGCCAGCAATCCCCGGGGAACAGATGGGGAGCAGTACTTC. The full variable domain, its missing parts supplied by reference TRBV7-9 and TRBJ2-7, is DTGVSQNPRHKITKRGQNVTFRCDPISEHNRLYWYRQTLGQGPEFLTYFQNEAQLEKSRLLSDRFSAERPKGSFSTLEIQRTEQGDSAMYLCASNPRGTDGEQYFGPGTRLTVT.